This T cell receptor beta chain came from a study of shared clonotypes between healthy human individuals (TCRdb year 2020). Looking at the study overall: A few men and two women, aged 18 to 49 years, made up the cohort. Libraries were prepared and TCR repertoires were sequenced by different laboratories using diverse techniques, in order to increase sequencing depth and limit assay-specific biases. To estimate repertoire size and how much clonotype sharing occurs between individuals, the study deeply sequenced the blood TCR repertoires of about five healthy adults. Per donor, three plates each were used for CD4 naive and CD4 memory, two for CD8 naive, and one for CD8 memory. Per donor, leukapheresis produced somewhere between about 0.94 and 10 billion PBMCs. The full study reports these points: The small number of donors limited the genetic and exposure-history diversity represented. Incomplete sequencing was indicated by rarefaction of sorted-subset datasets, despite the large sequencing depth. Naive subsets generally had larger estimated clonotype richness than memory subsets. Across a handful of donors, roughly 5.1% of naive CD4, over 3% of naive CD8, 2.3% of memory CD4, and 0.4% of memory CD8 clonotypes were shared. Pairwise subsampling led to the expectation that sequencing depth would affect the degree of clonotype sharing among donors. Compared with non-shared clonotypes, clonotypes shared by all four sorted-subset donors had higher generation probabilities. Sampling was limited to blood, and TCR repertoires in tissue likely differ from TCR repertoires in blood.

For the CD8 naive samples, CD45RO-negative cells were positively selected for CCR7, yielding a CD45RA+CCR7+ population from which TemRA cells were excluded. Donors were healthy HIV-negative adults with no recently reported acute infections or vaccinations. Every donor was a Caucasian adult residing in Nashville, Tennessee, USA. Blood was obtained by leukapheresis, after which PBMCs were separated by Ficoll-Histopaque density gradient centrifugation and cryopreserved in liquid nitrogen vapor phase. Analytical flow cytometry was used to check the purity and quantity of each magnetically sorted T cell population. Genomic DNA was isolated from each sorted fraction and quantified by UV absorbance on a Nanodrop 2000c. Points on this clone: Its antigen is still unknown. Nothing much larger sits one base from this clone, and base qualities are not available.

TCR CDR3 regions were amplified from genomic DNA by multiplex PCR using the deep immunoSEQ assay. Extracted genomic DNA from each cell subset was distributed evenly across all wells of several immunoSEQ 96-well plates, and each plate was treated as a replicate. For sorted subsets, around 200 ng genomic DNA, equal to approximately 30,000 T cell genomes, was loaded into each replicate PCR. The purified libraries were quantified using a Qubit 3.0 fluorometer, sized with a Bioanalyzer 2100, and then quantified again using the KAPA Library Quantification kit. A separate single-read 150-cycle Illumina NextSeq 550 flow cell was used to sequence each immunoSEQ 96-well plate. The published analysis was carried out like this. Because only junctional sequences without quality scores were contained in the immunoSEQ output, filtering matching that applied to full-length reads could not be performed. To assign V/J genes and CDR3, sequences were annotated using PyIR, a Python wrapper for IgBLAST v1.9, with IMGT germline references. Reads with weak V/J assignments (E-value above 1e-6), missing CDR3, stop codons, out-of-frame junctions, or ambiguous translated residues were removed. V3J clonotypes were defined as sequences sharing an identical inferred V gene, J gene, and CDR3 amino acid sequence. To compute the percentage overlap between repertoires, the number of shared unique clonotypes was divided by the size of the smaller repertoire. Three approaches were used to assess repertoire richness: RTK rarefaction, the Chao1 estimator, and Recon v2.1 estimates of unobserved clonotypes. Generation probabilities for all TCRbeta clonotypes obtained by the gDNA method from a handful of donors were computed using OLGA. The table was pulled from immuneACCESS by TCRdb, which kept in-frame rearrangements only. Such tables lose some clones; where checked, under half of the loss comes from unresolved V genes, and the rest has no known cause. V and J calls and clone size are those listed in that table; D and trimming were worked out from the DNA. The sample contains 1.5 million to 2.5 million clones, about 95% of them found a single time. More than 0.95% of the sample goes to the ten largest clones.

V trim: 6 bases; J trim: 10 bases; unmatched bases: 8. The CDR3 runs 11 amino acids, cysteine and phenylalanine included. Only the CDR3 part of the read is kept: 33 bases, read in frame from the first base. CDR1 and CDR2, per the germline V gene, are SQVTM and ANQGSEA. This TCR derives from a man aged 18 to 35 in good health. This chain is built from TRBV29-1 and TRBJ1-1; a stretch of 7 junction bases matches TRBD1. Source material: naive CD8+ T cells sorted from blood. The intended sense of this specimen's cell subset or site label: CD45RA+CCR7+. The CDR3 sequence is CSVGQAQGAFF. DNA sequence: TGCAGCGTCGGACAGGCTCAGGGAGCTTTCTTT.